This TCR beta chain was found in a study of blood T cell repertoires in COVID-19. The overall study: The analysed material was cDNA or gDNA that came from T cells, B-cell-depleted T cells, or PBMCs.

Germline CDR1 is MNHEY and CDR2 is SVGAGI. CDR3 length: 11 amino acids. V dropped 6 bases and J dropped 11 bases, with 13 bases sitting between them. In the original workflow: Researchers report that nucleated cell counts were estimated from reference gene primer amplification. The protocol was immunoSEQ multiplex PCR, while the TCRdb copy is restricted to in-frame clones and leaves out a portion. The V and J calls and clone size come from that table; D and trimming were worked out from the DNA. The table includes approximately 150,000 clones, about 86% detected once. This clonotype was sampled from a woman aged 45-59 years with active or convalescent COVID-19. The rearrangement joins TRBV6-5 to TRBJ1-1; no definite D call. What was sequenced was peripheral blood. CDR3 coding DNA: TGTGCCAGCAGCGGAGTGGAGCAGGCTTTCTTT. This gives the protein CASSGVEQAFF.